The T cell receptor beta chain under discussion was sequenced for a study of T cell responses to AZD1222 COVID-19 vaccine. Whole-study results and caveats: In a largely white British group with more females than males, clonal diversity was possibly underestimated. Spike as a whole was targeted by vaccine-associated CD4 TCRs, dominant at 160-218 and 743-854. Baseline seropositives among AZD1222 recipients totaled only five to seven. With two AZD1222 doses given, Spike-specific TCR breadth and depth both rose.

Germline CDR1 is LNHDA and CDR2 is SQIVND (reference sequence). V lost 6 bases and J lost 0, with 15 bases in between. The CDR3 is made up of 16 amino acids. Sequencing was performed with immunoSEQ multiplex PCR; in TCRdb, only in-frame clones are kept and a portion is missing. The sample has more than 110,000 clones; 75% to 90% are singletons. Points on this clone: Its target is not known.

This receptor was taken from an adult in good health. This sequence joins TRBV19 and TRBJ1-5; D gene uncertain. This specimen consisted of peripheral blood, obtained on day 0 of AZD1222 vaccination. The CDR3 sequence: CASSQGGSTSNQPQHF. As DNA, the CDR3 is TGTGCCAGTAGCCAAGGTGGCAGCACTAGCAATCAGCCCCAGCATTTT.